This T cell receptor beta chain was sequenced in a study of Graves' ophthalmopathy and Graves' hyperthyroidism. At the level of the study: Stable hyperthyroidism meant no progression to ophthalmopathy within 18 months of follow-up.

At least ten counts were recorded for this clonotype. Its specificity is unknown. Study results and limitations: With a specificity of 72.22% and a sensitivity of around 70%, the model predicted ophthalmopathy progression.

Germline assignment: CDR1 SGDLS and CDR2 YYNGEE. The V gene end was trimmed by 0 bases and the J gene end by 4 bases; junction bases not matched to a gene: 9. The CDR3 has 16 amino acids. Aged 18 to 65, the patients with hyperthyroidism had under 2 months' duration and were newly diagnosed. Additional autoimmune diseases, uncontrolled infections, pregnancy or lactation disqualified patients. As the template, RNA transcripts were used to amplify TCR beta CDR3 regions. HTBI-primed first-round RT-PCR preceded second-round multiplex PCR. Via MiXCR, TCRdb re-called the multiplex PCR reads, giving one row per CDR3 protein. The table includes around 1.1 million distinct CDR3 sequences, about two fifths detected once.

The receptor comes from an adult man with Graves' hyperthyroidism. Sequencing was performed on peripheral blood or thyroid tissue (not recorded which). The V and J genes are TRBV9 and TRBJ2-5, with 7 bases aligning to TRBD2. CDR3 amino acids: CASSVGEREWGETQYF. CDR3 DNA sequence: TGTGCCAGCAGCGTAGGGGAGCGGGAATGGGGAGAGACCCAGTACTTC.